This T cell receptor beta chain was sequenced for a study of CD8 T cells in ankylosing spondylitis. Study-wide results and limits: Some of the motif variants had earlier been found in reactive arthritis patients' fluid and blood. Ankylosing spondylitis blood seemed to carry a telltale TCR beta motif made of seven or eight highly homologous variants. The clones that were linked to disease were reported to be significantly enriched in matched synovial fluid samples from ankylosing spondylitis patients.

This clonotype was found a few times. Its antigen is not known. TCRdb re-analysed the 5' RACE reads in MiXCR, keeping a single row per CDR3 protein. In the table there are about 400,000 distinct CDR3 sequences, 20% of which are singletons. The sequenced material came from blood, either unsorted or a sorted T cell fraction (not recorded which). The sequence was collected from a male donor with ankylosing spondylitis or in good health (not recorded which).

The CDR3 reads CASSSTGLQPQHF. In DNA, the CDR3 is TGTGCCAGCAGCTCGACAGGGCTTCAGCCCCAGCATTTT. This rearrangement joins TRBV5-6 to TRBJ1-5, with 7 nucleotides matching TRBD1. The length of the CDR3 is 13 residues. V dropped 3 bases and J dropped 6; count of bases not matched to a gene: 3. Germline assignment: CDR1 SGHDT and CDR2 YYEEEE.